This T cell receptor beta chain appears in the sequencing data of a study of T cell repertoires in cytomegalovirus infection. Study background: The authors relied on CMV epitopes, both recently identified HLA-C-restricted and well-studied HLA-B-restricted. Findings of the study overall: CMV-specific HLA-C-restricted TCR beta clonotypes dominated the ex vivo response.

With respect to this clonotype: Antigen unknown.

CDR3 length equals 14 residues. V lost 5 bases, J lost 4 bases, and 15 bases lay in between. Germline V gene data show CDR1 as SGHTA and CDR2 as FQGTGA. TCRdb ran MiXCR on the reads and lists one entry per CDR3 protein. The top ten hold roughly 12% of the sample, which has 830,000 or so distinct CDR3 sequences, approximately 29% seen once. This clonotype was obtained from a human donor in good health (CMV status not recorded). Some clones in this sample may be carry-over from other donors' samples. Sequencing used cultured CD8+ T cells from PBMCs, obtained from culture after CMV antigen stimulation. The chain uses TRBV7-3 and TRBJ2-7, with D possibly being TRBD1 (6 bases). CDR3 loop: CASSLGQSRYEQYV. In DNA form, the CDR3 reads TGTGCCAGCAGCCTCGGACAGTCTAGGTACGAGCAGTACGTC.